This TCR beta chain was captured by sequencing in a study of OX40 agonist ivuxolimab in advanced cancers. This table comes from immunoSEQ multiplex PCR, and its TCRdb copy is limited to in-frame clones, with some not included. Found here are around 60,000 clones, over 90% of them singletons; the top ten hold about 25%. CDR3 length: 15 residues. The V gene lost 3 bases and the J gene lost 4 bases, with 14 bases spanning the gap. Germline V gene data show CDR1 as MDHEN and CDR2 as SYDVKM. This receptor was obtained from an adult with an advanced solid tumor such as melanoma, head and neck, liver or kidney cancer. The sequencing used CD4+ or CD8+ T cells sorted from blood, collected in a trial of the OX40 agonist ivuxolimab. The chain is built from TRBV28 and TRBJ2-3, with a tentative D call TRBD2 (6 bases). CDR3 amino acids: CASSFSTGASDTQYF. The CDR3 bases are TGTGCCAGCAGTTTCTCTACGGGAGCCTCAGATACGCAGTATTTT.